This T cell receptor (beta chain) was recovered during a study of blood T cell repertoires in COVID-19. In the study overall: T cells, B-cell-depleted T cells, or PBMCs supplied cDNA or gDNA.

Profiled with immunoSEQ multiplex PCR; TCRdb holds only in-frame clones, not every one. The sample gives some 200,000 clones, roughly four fifths of which show up once; less than 8.5% is in the top ten. V was clipped by 2 bases and J by 5 bases, with 15 bases between them. The CDR3 is 15 residues long. Germline lookup yields CDR1 SGHVS and CDR2 FQNEAQ. The cohort comprised adults aged roughly 18 to 100 years residing in around 25 US areas. Resolution of symptoms, clearance, or two negative PCRs was present in recovered Cohort 3 donors. The origin of this receptor is a man aged 35 to 55 who had recovered from COVID-19. The sequenced sample consisted of PBMCs or T cells enriched from blood (not recorded which). This chain links TRBV7-8 with TRBJ1-1, with D possibly TRBD1 on 5 matching bases. The CDR3 reads CASSLLVGRGTEAFF. In nucleotides, the CDR3 is TGTGCCAGCAGCTTATTAGTGGGAAGGGGAACTGAAGCTTTCTTT.